These 13 T cell receptor beta chains were all obtained from the same sample, sequenced in a study of OX40 agonist ivuxolimab in advanced cancers. Produced via immunoSEQ multiplex PCR; TCRdb's table is partial and in-frame only. This sample yields around 100,000 clones, of which more than 85% are seen a single time; approximately 0.58% belongs to the top ten. Material: CD4+ or CD8+ T cells sorted from blood, obtained in a trial of the OX40 agonist ivuxolimab. These receptors all come from an adult with an advanced solid tumor such as melanoma, head and neck, liver or kidney cancer.

The rearrangement joins TRBV7-3 to TRBJ2-5; the match to TRBD1 covers 9 bases. The ends lost 5 bases at V and 6 bases at J; junction bases unmatched: 7. Germline V CDR1 and CDR2: SGHTA, FQGTGA. This CDR3 is built from 14 residues. Here the CDR3 reads CASSADRGLKTQYF. The CDR3 DNA reads as TGTGCCAGCAGCGCCGACAGGGGGTTGAAGACCCAGTACTTC.

V and J are TRBV6-7 and TRBJ1-5, with unresolved D. TRBV6-7 is labeled an ORF, and its function is uncertain. The ends were cut back, 0 bases at V and 3 bases at J, with 15 bases in the middle. CDR3 size: 17 residues. The CDR3 reads CASSYSLAKYINQPQHF. The CDR3 coding sequence is TGTGCCAGCAGTTACTCGTTAGCAAAATATATCAATCAGCCCCAGCATTTT.

The genes are TRBV7-3 and TRBJ2-1; possibly TRBD1 for D (5 bases). This CDR3 spans 14 amino acids. Trimming took off 5 bases at V and 10 bases at J, with 18 bases between the two ends. Germline V gene data show CDR1 as SGHTA and CDR2 as FQGTGA. This chain's CDR3 is CASSRLGPTAEQFF. In nucleotides, the CDR3 is TGTGCCAGCAGCCGCCTGGGCCCGACAGCGGAGCAGTTCTTC.

The rearrangement uses TRBV5-6 and TRBJ1-2, with D perhaps matching TRBD1 (5 bases). This CDR3 is 16 amino acids long. Deletions cut 0 bases from V and 3 bases from J, with 15 bases between. Germline CDR1 SGHDT, CDR2 YYEEEE. As DNA, the CDR3 is TGTGCCAGCAGCTTGGAAGTAAGGGGAATGGACTATGGCTACACCTTC. Protein: CASSLEVRGMDYGYTF.

This clone was found once. The rearrangement joins TRBV6-5 to TRBJ1-3; D gene unclear. Germline V gives CDR1 MNHEY, CDR2 SVGAGI. The CDR3 totals 14 residues. Deletions cut 6 bases from V and 4 bases from J, with 13 bases between. The chain's CDR3 is CASSPMSHGNTIYF. CDR3 nucleotide sequence: TGTGCCAGCAGCCCAATGTCTCACGGAAACACCATATATTTT.

This clone was detected only once. The chain recombines TRBV4-1 with TRBJ1-3, with no clear D. The CDR3 is 15 residues long. Deletions cut 1 base from V and 0 bases from J, with 7 bases between. Germline CDR1 MGHRA, CDR2 YSYEKL. The CDR3 region has the DNA TGCGCCAGCAGCCAAGTTTCGGGCTCTGGAAACACCATATATTTT. Amino acids: CASSQVSGSGNTIYF.

This sequence joins TRBV4-2 and TRBJ1-1; D possibly corresponds to TRBD1 (5 bases). This CDR3 contains 15 residues. Germline V CDR1 and CDR2: LGHNA, YNFKEQ. Trimming took 4 bases from V and 5 from J, leaving 17 bases between them. Here the CDR3 reads CASSLVGEGRTEAFF. CDR3 bases: TGTGCCAGCAGCCTCGTGGGGGAAGGGAGGACTGAAGCTTTCTTT.

This chain uses TRBV5-1 with TRBJ2-5, with 9 bases lining up with TRBD2. The CDR3 consists of 16 residues. CDR1 is SGHRS, CDR2 YFSETQ, per germline. The V gene end was trimmed by 0 bases and the J gene end by 4 bases; junction bases not matched to a gene: 7. CDR3: CASSLGLAGLGETQYF. CDR3 coding DNA: TGCGCCAGCAGCTTGGGGCTAGCGGGATTGGGAGAGACCCAGTACTTC.

The V and J genes are TRBV7-2 and TRBJ2-7; D unresolved. Per germline, CDR1 SGHTA and CDR2 FQGNSA. This CDR3 region has 14 residues. Trimming left V 1 base short and J 3 bases short, with 10 bases between. Written as DNA, the CDR3 is TGTGCCAGCAGCTTAGATCACGGAAGCTACGAGCAGTACTTC. It yields the protein CASSLDHGSYEQYF.

The sample holds a few counts of this clone. V usage is TRBV6-5 and J usage is TRBJ1-1; D is perhaps TRBD1 (5 bases). V was pared by 2 bases and J by 4 bases, with 14 bases between. CDR3 length: 15 residues. CDR1 and CDR2 from the germline V gene are MNHEY and SVGAGI. In DNA, the CDR3 is TGTGCCAGCAGTTACCCTTTGGGGGAGCTCACTGAAGCTTTCTTT. It yields the protein CASSYPLGELTEAFF.

The rearrangement joins TRBV9 to TRBJ1-3; D gene unclear. In germline, CDR1 is SGDLS, CDR2 YYNGEE. Trimming left V 3 bases short and J 2 bases short, with 6 bases between. The CDR3 is 13 amino acids. CDR3 loop: CASSAPAGNTIYF. The CDR3 region has the DNA TGTGCCAGCAGCGCACCCGCTGGAAACACCATATATTTT.

This sequence joins TRBV4-1 and TRBJ1-5; D gene uncertain. Trimming took off 1 base at V and 11 bases at J, with 18 bases between the two ends. Germline V gene sequence: CDR1 MGHRA, CDR2 YSYEKL. The CDR3 is 15 residues long. CDR3 bases: TGCGCCAGCAGCCAAGGAAGCGGCCCCAAGGACGCCCAGCATTTT. Translation gives CASSQGSGPKDAQHF.

This chain uses TRBV28 with TRBJ2-5; 14 nucleotides line up with TRBD2. Germline V gives CDR1 MDHEN, CDR2 SYDVKM. There are 16 residues in the CDR3. Trimming removed 5 bases from V and 6 bases from J; junction bases left unmatched: 8. The CDR3: CASSPGLAGDRKTQYF. The CDR3 bases are TGTGCCAGCAGTCCGGGACTAGCGGGAGATAGAAAGACCCAGTACTTC.